This T cell receptor (beta chain) was captured in a study of T cell responses to AZD1222 COVID-19 vaccine. Study outcomes and limitations: There were mostly white British donors and more females than males, and clonal diversity was possibly underestimated. The reported proportion of spike-specific TCRs targeting unmutated variant regions was nearly half.

The method was immunoSEQ multiplex PCR; TCRdb's version includes in-frame clones alone and lacks a portion of them. The sample holds around 60,000 clones; about 90% are singletons and the top ten take 4.9%. A remark on this clone: No antigen is known for it.

Trimming removed 3 bases at V and 0 bases at J, with 6 bases between. Germline assignment: CDR1 WSHSY and CDR2 SAAADI. This CDR3 has 15 amino acids. This rearrangement joins TRBV10-2 to TRBJ2-6; D gene unclear. The sequence was collected from an adult in good health. The specimen comprised peripheral blood, sampled on day 0 of AZD1222 vaccination. The CDR3 coding sequence is TGCGCCAGCAGTGATGGAAGCTCTGGGGCCAACGTCCTGACTTTC. Protein: CASSDGSSGANVLTF.